What follows are 22 T cell receptor beta chains derived from one specimen sequenced in a study of beta chain features in type 1 diabetes. Study-level points and caveats: Among patients with Type 1 diabetes, TCRB CDR3s were moderately but significantly shorter in every one of the four CD4+ subsets.

Their cognate antigens are unknown. The study reverse transcribed the entire isolated RNA, so it sequenced expressed TCRB transcripts. The data were produced by immunoSEQ multiplex PCR, yet TCRdb's version contains in-frame clones alone and is incomplete. The repertoire holds roughly 300,000 clones, with approximately 9.7% as singletons. The source material was central memory CD4+ T cells from blood. Every receptor here comes from a man aged 30 to 39 with type 1 diabetes.

V gene TRBV10-3 combines with J gene TRBJ1-5, with D perhaps TRBD1 (5 bases). CDR1 and CDR2 (germline): ENHRY, SYGVKD. V shed 0 bases and J shed 5 bases, with 17 bases lying between them. CDR3 length: 17 amino acids. CDR3 protein: CAISESTAGNRHQPQHF. The CDR3 bases are TGTGCCATCAGTGAGTCAACGGCAGGGAATCGGCATCAGCCCCAGCATTTT.

The chain is built from TRBV9 and TRBJ1-2; TRBD1 might be the D (6 bases). V was pared by 0 bases and J by 9 bases, with 21 bases between. The CDR3 is made up of 16 amino acids. The germline CDR1 and CDR2 sequences are SGDLS and YYNGEE. The chain's CDR3 is CASSVVAGDAAGRYTF. CDR3 bases: TGTGCCAGCAGCGTAGTCGCAGGGGACGCGGCAGGACGCTACACCTTC. The whole variable domain, remainder taken from reference TRBV9 and TRBJ1-2, is DSGVTQTPKHLITATGQRVTLRCSPRSGDLSVYWYQQSLDQGLQFLIQYYNGEERAKGNILERFSAQQFPDLHSELNLSSLELGDSALYFCASSVVAGDAAGRYTFGSGTRLTVV.

This clone was recorded a few times. The V and J genes are TRBV7-2 and TRBJ2-3, with D unresolved. From germline, CDR1 is SGHTA and CDR2 FQGNSA. V lost 1 base and J lost 2, with 7 bases in between. The CDR3 is 14 residues long. In DNA, the CDR3 is TGTGCCAGCAGCTTAGTCAGATCCACAGATACGCAGTATTTT. It codes for CASSLVRSTDTQYF.

V gene TRBV11-2 combines with J gene TRBJ2-3; D uncertain. Trimming removed 1 base at V and 6 bases at J, with 5 bases between. The CDR3 runs to 12 residues. Per germline, CDR1 SGHAT and CDR2 FQNNGV. CDR3 residues: CASSLVGDTQYF. The DNA for the CDR3 is TGTGCCAGCAGCTTAGTAGGTGATACGCAGTATTTT.

The rearrangement uses TRBV28 and TRBJ2-7, with a tentative D call TRBD1 (6 bases). Germline V gene data show CDR1 as MDHEN and CDR2 as SYDVKM. Trimming pared 7 bases from V and 0 bases from J, leaving 10 bases between. The CDR3 consists of 13 residues. CDR3 in amino acids: CASTAGDSYEQYF. The CDR3 nucleotides read TGTGCCAGCACCGCAGGGGACTCCTACGAGCAGTACTTC.

This clone showed up just a few times. The V gene is TRBV5-4, the J gene TRBJ2-5, with 11 bases matching TRBD2. V was pared by 2 bases and J by 7 bases, with 10 bases of the junction left unmatched. This CDR3 has 16 residues. Germline V CDR1 and CDR2: SGHNT, YYREEE (reference sequence). DNA of the CDR3: TGTGCCAGCAGCTTCGATGGGACTAGCGGAATTGGGACCCAGTACTTC. Protein sequence: CASSFDGTSGIGTQYF.

The chain combines TRBV27 with TRBJ2-3, with D uncertain. Per germline, CDR1 MNHEY and CDR2 SMNVEV (reference sequence). The V and J ends lost 5 bases and 3 bases respectively, with 15 bases between them. The CDR3 totals 15 residues. This CDR3 is CASSAYKDSTDTQYF. The CDR3 coding sequence is TGTGCCAGCAGTGCATACAAGGATTCAACAGATACGCAGTATTTT.

This clone has more than one count but fewer than ten. V and J are TRBV7-9 and TRBJ2-1; D is unclear. CDR1 is SEHNR and CDR2 is FQNEAQ in the germline V gene (reference sequence). The CDR3 contains 13 residues. The V end lost 5 bases, the J end lost 7 bases, and 12 bases lay between the germline ends. CDR3 DNA sequence: TGTGCCAGCAGCCCGATCACGAGGAATGAGCAGTTCTTC. Its translation: CASSPITRNEQFF. The whole variable domain, filled in from reference TRBV7-9 and TRBJ2-1, reads DTGVSQNPRHKITKRGQNVTFRCDPISEHNRLYWYRQTLGQGPEFLTYFQNEAQLEKSRLLSDRFSAERPKGSFSTLEIQRTEQGDSAMYLCASSPITRNEQFFGPGTRLTVL.

The V and J genes are TRBV7-2 and TRBJ2-4, with D possibly TRBD1 on 6 matching bases. Per germline, CDR1 SGHTA and CDR2 FQGNSA. Trimming stripped 1 base from V and 0 bases from J, with 13 bases between. The CDR3 consists of 17 residues. This CDR3 reads CASSLGDTHVAKNIQYF. The CDR3 DNA reads TGTGCCAGCAGCTTAGGGGACACACACGTAGCCAAAAACATTCAGTACTTC.

This clone appeared many times. The chain has TRBV5-1 and TRBJ1-4; D is undetermined. Trimming pared 4 bases from V and 0 bases from J, leaving 16 bases between. The CDR3 has 17 amino acids. Germline-derived CDR1 and CDR2 are SGHRS and YFSETQ. The CDR3 loop is CASSPLGSRTTNEKLFF. The CDR3, as DNA: TGCGCCAGCAGCCCTCTCGGCAGCCGAACAACTAATGAAAAACTGTTTTTT.

The chain recombines TRBV7-2 with TRBJ1-1, with D possibly TRBD1 on 6 matching bases. The CDR3 has 14 amino acids. Germline V gives CDR1 SGHTA, CDR2 FQGNSA. Trimming pared 1 base from V and 5 bases from J, leaving 11 bases between. CDR3 protein: CASSLVGGGTEAFF. In nucleotides, the CDR3 is TGTGCCAGCAGCTTAGTTGGAGGGGGAACTGAAGCTTTCTTT. Full variable domain (outside the CDR3, taken from reference TRBV7-2 and TRBJ1-1): GAGVSQSPSNKVTEKGKDVELRCDPISGHTALYWYRQSLGQGLEFLIYFQGNSAPDKSGLPSDRFSAERTGGSVSTLTIQRTQQEDSAVYLCASSLVGGGTEAFFGQGTRLTVV.

This clone has more than one count but fewer than ten. DNA for the CDR3: TGTGCCAGTAGTATCTACAGGGAGAGCACAGATACGCAGTATTTT. This gives the protein CASSIYRESTDTQYF. The rearrangement joins TRBV19 to TRBJ2-3; weak D call: TRBD1 (6 bases). Between the trimmed V and J ends, which lost 3 bases and 0 bases, there was a span of 10 bases. The CDR3 has 15 residues. Germline loops: CDR1 LNHDA, CDR2 SQIVND (reference sequence).

V usage is TRBV7-9 and J usage is TRBJ1-5, with 9 bases identical to TRBD1. The CDR3 totals 14 residues. Losses at the gene ends were 5 bases for V and 7 bases for J; bases not matched to a gene: 6. Germline V CDR1 and CDR2: SEHNR, FQNEAQ (reference sequence). In DNA form, the CDR3 reads TGTGCCAGCAGCATGGACAGGGGTGGACAGCCCCAGCATTTT. It encodes CASSMDRGGQPQHF.

The table lists this clone with a few counts. The rearrangement links TRBV10-1 to TRBJ2-1; 7 bases align to TRBD1. The CDR3 runs 15 residues. With V trimmed by 6 bases and J by 0 bases, 5 bases remained unmatched. Germline V gene lookup returns CDR1 WNHNN and CDR2 SYGVQD (reference sequence). In DNA, the CDR3 is TGCGCCAGCAGCAGACAGGGTATCTCCTACAATGAGCAGTTCTTC. This translates into CASSRQGISYNEQFF.

The chain recombines TRBV20-1 with TRBJ2-7, with no clear D. Between the trimmed V and J ends, which lost 3 bases and 4 bases, there was a span of 7 bases. The germline gives CDR1 DFQATT, CDR2 SNEGSKA (reference sequence). This CDR3 has 11 residues. The CDR3 region is CSASKLYEQYF. The CDR3 bases are TGCAGTGCTAGTAAGTTGTACGAGCAGTACTTC.

This chain links TRBV28 with TRBJ2-7, with a tentative D call TRBD2 (7 bases). From germline, CDR1 is MDHEN and CDR2 SYDVKM. The length of the CDR3 is 16 residues. V shed 7 bases and J shed 3 bases, with 22 bases lying between them. The CDR3 loop reads CASTWRGREKVYEQYF. CDR3 nucleotides: TGTGCCAGCACTTGGAGGGGGAGGGAAAAAGTCTACGAGCAGTACTTC.

This clone showed up just a few times. The chain joins TRBV4-3 to TRBJ2-1; D perhaps matches TRBD2 (5 bases). CDR3 length: 13 amino acids. Germline CDR1 LGHNA, CDR2 YSLEER. V lost 4 bases to trimming and J lost 8 bases, with 12 bases between them. CDR3 residues: CASSRNGVDEQFF. The CDR3 DNA is TGCGCCAGCAGCCGGAACGGGGTCGATGAGCAGTTCTTC.

The chain is built from TRBV14 and TRBJ2-5; unclear D gene. Between the trimmed V and J ends, which lost 4 bases and 5 bases, there was a span of 14 bases. This CDR3 spans 14 amino acids. Germline V gene sequence: CDR1 SGHDN, CDR2 FVKESK. CDR3 protein: CASSRIRNSETQYF. As DNA, the CDR3 is TGTGCCAGCAGCCGCATTCGGAATTCTGAGACCCAGTACTTC.

The table lists this clone with a few counts. V is TRBV6-5 and J is TRBJ2-3; the D gene is possibly TRBD2 (5 bases). The CDR3 extends over 11 amino acids. Trimming took 7 bases from V and 5 from J, leaving 7 bases between them. CDR1 and CDR2 (germline): MNHEY, SVGAGI. The CDR3 bases are TGTGCCAGCACCGGAGGAGATACGCAGTATTTT. This gives the protein CASTGGDTQYF.

V gene TRBV29-1 combines with J gene TRBJ1-2, with 7 bases aligning to TRBD1. V was pared by 5 bases and J by 4 bases, with 4 bases of the junction left unmatched. Germline CDR1 reads SQVTM; CDR2 reads ANQGSEA. CDR3 length equals 12 residues. The CDR3: CSVSTGVYGYTF. The CDR3 DNA reads TGCAGCGTTTCAACAGGGGTCTATGGCTACACCTTC.

This rearrangement joins TRBV7-9 to TRBJ1-6, with 8 bases that match TRBD1. This CDR3 is 15 amino acids long. Germline loops: CDR1 SEHNR, CDR2 FQNEAQ (reference sequence). After removal of 5 bases from V and 10 bases from J, the junction contained 10 bases not matched to a gene. DNA of the CDR3: TGTGCCAGCAGCCCAGGACAGGGAACGGGATCACCCCTCCACTTT. Its translation: CASSPGQGTGSPLHF.

This clone was seen a handful of times. One end of the junction does not line up with germline, which may come from a read error. Written as DNA, the CDR3 is TGTGCTAGCAGCTTAGAGGCTAGCGGGGGGGCTCACAATGAGCAGTTCTTC. Amino acids: CASSLEASGGAHNEQFF. This rearrangement joins TRBV7-7 to TRBJ2-1; 12 nucleotides match TRBD2. The CDR3 extends over 17 amino acids. Germline V gene sequence: CDR1 SSHAT, CDR2 FNYEAQ (reference sequence).